Here is one TCR beta chain with its context. The antigen is unknown. This sample was included in a study of persistence of HIV-infected CD4 T cells. Study-level findings and limits: Antigen-responding cells were enriched for degenerate expanded CDR3beta sequences.

An overlapping HIV-1 Gag peptide pool stimulated these cells at roughly 1 ug/peptide/mL. Memory cells lacking CD40L and CD69 with high CD45RO were sorted. The libraries were made with immunoSEQ version 4 in survey mode. Template was genomic DNA at approximately 10 ng/uL, with up to about 1 ug used per sample. Measured with immunoSEQ multiplex PCR; TCRdb has only the in-frame clones, and not every one. In the table there are roughly 64,000 clones, about 81% of which are singletons. The V gene lost 3 bases and the J gene lost 1 base, with 15 bases spanning the gap. CDR3 length: 15 amino acids. Germline V gene lookup returns CDR1 DFQATT and CDR2 SNEGSKA (reference sequence).

The sequence came from an adult man with HIV who was CMV-seropositive. The chain employs TRBV20-1 and TRBJ1-2; D not resolved. Specimen: CD4+ T cells sorted from PBMCs after roughly 18-hour stimulation, collected from a patient who received antiretroviral therapy. CDR3 protein: CSASRGRGVNYGYTF. The CDR3 DNA sequence: TGCAGTGCTAGTAGAGGGAGAGGTGTTAACTATGGCTACACCTTC.